This T cell receptor beta chain appears in the sequencing data of a study of shared clonotypes between healthy human individuals. Findings and caveats of the study: Among donors, the sharing of clonotypes was expected to be influenced by sequencing depth. Non-shared clonotypes displayed generation probabilities falling below those of clonotypes present in all four donors. Sharing across four donors was highest in naive CD4 (roughly 5%) and lowest in memory CD8 (around 0.4%).

Profiled with immunoSEQ multiplex PCR; TCRdb holds only in-frame clones, not every one. The sample holds over 700,000 clones, around 70% seen once. About this clone itself: Its antigen is unidentified.

Those who donated, Caucasian adults without exception, all lived in Nashville, Tennessee. The V gene lost 5 bases and the J gene lost 5 bases, with 14 bases spanning the gap. The CDR3 is made up of 14 amino acids. From germline, CDR1 is MNHEY and CDR2 SVGAGI. The TCR comes from a woman in her 30s in good health. V is TRBV6-5 and J is TRBJ2-3, with a weak D call TRBD2 (6 bases). The sample taken for sequencing was memory CD4+ T cells sorted from blood. Described subset: CD45RA-negative fraction. CDR3 bases: TGTGCCAGCAGTGGGGGAGGAGATGTAGATACGCAGTATTTT. This sequence encodes CASSGGGDVDTQYF.